This T cell receptor (beta chain) comes out of a study of CD4 T cells in relation to SARS-CoV-2 and coronaviruses. Study overall: Controls used an HIV-1 Nef peptide pool or no peptide. The restricting HLA molecule for shared crossreactive spike epitopes was mapped.

General study points: Each donor contributed either pre-pandemic or post-infection samples, not both.

V lost 4 bases and J lost 5, with 9 bases in between. This CDR3 is built from 13 residues. In germline, CDR1 is LGHDT, CDR2 YNNKEL (reference sequence). CD4+ T cells from unexposed donors were obtained before the COVID-19 pandemic (2011-2018). After roughly ten days of culture, CD4+ T cells were isolated. PBMCs were plated at some 2 million per well in IL-2-containing medium. Sequencing was performed with immunoSEQ multiplex PCR; in TCRdb, only in-frame clones are kept and a portion is missing. The profile shows 20,000 to 25,000 clones, about 80% of them singletons. In its sample, this clone was seen a few times. Its specificity is not known.

Specimen: CD4+ T cells from PBMCs, cultured in vitro. The chain combines TRBV3-1 (or the pseudogene TRBV3-2) with TRBJ1-5, with D possibly being TRBD1 (5 bases). This sequence originates from a human donor in good health. CDR3 region: CASSLGDHQPQHF. The CDR3 DNA reads as TGTGCCAGCAGCCTAGGGGATCATCAGCCCCAGCATTTT.